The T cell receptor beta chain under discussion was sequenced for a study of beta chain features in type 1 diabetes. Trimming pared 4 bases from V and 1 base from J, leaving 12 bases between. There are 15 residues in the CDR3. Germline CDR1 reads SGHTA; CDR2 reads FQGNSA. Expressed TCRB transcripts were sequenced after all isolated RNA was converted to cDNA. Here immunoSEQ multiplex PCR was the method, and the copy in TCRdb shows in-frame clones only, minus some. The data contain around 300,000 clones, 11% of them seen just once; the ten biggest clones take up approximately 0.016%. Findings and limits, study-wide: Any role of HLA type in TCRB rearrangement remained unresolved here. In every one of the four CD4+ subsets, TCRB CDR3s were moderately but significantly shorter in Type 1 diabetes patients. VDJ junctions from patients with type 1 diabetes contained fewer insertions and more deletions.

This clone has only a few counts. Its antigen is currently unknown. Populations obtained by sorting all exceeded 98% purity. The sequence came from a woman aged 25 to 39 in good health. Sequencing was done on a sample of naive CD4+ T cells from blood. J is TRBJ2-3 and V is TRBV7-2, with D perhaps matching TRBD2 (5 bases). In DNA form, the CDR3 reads TGTGCCAGCAGCTCCGGGATCCAGGGCACAGATACGCAGTATTTT. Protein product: CASSSGIQGTDTQYF.